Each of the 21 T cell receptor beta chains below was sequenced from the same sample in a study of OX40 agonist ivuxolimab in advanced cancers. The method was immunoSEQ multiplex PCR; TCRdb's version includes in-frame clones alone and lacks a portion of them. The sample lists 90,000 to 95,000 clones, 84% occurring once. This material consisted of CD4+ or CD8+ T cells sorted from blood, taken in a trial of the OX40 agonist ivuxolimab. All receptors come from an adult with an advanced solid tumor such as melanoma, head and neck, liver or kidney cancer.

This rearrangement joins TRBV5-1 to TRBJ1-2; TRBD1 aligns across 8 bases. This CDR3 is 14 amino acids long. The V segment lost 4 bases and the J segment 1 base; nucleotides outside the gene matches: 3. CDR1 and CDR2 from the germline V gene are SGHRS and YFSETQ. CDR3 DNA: TGCGCCAGCAGCCAGGGACAGGTTAACTATGGCTACACCTTC. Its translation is CASSQGQVNYGYTF.

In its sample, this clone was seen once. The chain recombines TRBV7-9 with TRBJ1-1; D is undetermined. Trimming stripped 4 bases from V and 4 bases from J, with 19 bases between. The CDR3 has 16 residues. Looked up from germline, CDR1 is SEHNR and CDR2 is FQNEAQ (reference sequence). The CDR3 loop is CASSSPGRQRGTEAFF. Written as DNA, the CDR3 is TGTGCCAGCAGCTCCCCAGGAAGACAACGGGGCACTGAAGCTTTCTTT.

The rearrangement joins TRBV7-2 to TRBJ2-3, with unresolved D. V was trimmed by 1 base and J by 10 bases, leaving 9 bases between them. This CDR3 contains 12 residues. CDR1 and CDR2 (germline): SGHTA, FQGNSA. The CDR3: CASSLGGGSQYF. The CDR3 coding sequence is TGTGCCAGCAGCTTAGGAGGCGGATCGCAGTATTTT.

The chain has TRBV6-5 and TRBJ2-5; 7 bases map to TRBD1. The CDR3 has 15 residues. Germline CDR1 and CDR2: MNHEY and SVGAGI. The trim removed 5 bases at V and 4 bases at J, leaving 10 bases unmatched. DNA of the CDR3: TGTGCCAGCAGTCGGACAGGCACCCCGGGAGAGACCCAGTACTTC. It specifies CASSRTGTPGETQYF.

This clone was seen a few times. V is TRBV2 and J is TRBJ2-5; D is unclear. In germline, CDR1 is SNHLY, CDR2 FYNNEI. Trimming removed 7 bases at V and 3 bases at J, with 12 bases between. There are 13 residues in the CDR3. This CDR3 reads CASTQNREETQYF. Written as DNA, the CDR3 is TGTGCCAGCACCCAGAACCGGGAAGAGACCCAGTACTTC.

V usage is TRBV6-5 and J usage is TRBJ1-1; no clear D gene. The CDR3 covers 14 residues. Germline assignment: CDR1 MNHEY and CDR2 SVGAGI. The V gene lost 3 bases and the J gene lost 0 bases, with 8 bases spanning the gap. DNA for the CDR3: TGTGCCAGCAGTTATCGGCAGGTGAACACTGAAGCTTTCTTT. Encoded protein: CASSYRQVNTEAFF.

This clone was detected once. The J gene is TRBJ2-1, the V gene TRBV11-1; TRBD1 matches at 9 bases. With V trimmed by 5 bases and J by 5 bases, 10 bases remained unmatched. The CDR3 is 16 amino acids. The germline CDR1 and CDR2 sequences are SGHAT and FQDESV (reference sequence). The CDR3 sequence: CASSALTGGNDNEQFF. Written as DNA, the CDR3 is TGTGCCAGCAGCGCCCTTACAGGGGGCAATGACAATGAGCAGTTCTTC.

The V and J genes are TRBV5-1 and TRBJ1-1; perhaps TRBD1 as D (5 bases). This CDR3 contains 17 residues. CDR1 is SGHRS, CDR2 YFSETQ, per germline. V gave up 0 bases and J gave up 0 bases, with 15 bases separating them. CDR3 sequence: CASSLAGWTSLNTEAFF. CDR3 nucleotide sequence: TGCGCCAGCAGCTTGGCCGGCTGGACATCGTTGAACACTGAAGCTTTCTTT.

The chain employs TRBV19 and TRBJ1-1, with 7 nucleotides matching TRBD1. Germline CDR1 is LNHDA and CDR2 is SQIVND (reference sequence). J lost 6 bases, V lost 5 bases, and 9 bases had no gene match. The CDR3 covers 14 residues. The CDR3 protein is CASSATGAGAEAFF. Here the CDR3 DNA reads TGTGCCAGTAGTGCAACAGGGGCGGGGGCTGAAGCTTTCTTT.

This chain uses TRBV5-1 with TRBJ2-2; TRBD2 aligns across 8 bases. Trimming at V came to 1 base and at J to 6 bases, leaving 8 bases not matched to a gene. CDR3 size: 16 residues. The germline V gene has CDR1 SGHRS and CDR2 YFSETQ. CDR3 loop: CASSLLRGALSGELFF. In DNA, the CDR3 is TGCGCCAGCAGCTTGTTGCGGGGGGCGCTTTCCGGGGAGCTGTTTTTT.

The CDR3 DNA reads TGTGCCAGTAGTAGACAGGATAACTACGAGCAGTACTTC. Residues: CASSRQDNYEQYF. The V call is TRBV19, the J call TRBJ2-7, with a possible D match to TRBD1 (6 bases). V was trimmed by 4 bases and J by 3 bases, leaving 10 bases between them. The length of the CDR3 is 13 residues. CDR1 and CDR2 from the germline V gene are LNHDA and SQIVND (reference sequence). The full variable domain, completed using reference TRBV19 and TRBJ2-7, is DGGITQSPKYLFRKEGQNVTLSCEQNLNHDAMYWYRQDPGQGLRLIYYSQIVNDFQKGDIAEGYSVSREKKESFPLTVTSAQKNPTAFYLCASSRQDNYEQYFGPGTRLTVT.

CDR3 residues: CASSLTQGHNSPLHF. CDR3 nucleotide sequence: TGTGCCAGCAGCTTAACCCAGGGTCATAATTCACCCCTCCACTTT. This chain joins TRBV7-2 and TRBJ1-6; TRBD1 is a possible D gene (5 bases). The CDR3 has 15 amino acids. Germline lookup yields CDR1 SGHTA and CDR2 FQGNSA. Trimming shortened V by 2 bases and J by 5 bases, and 10 bases separated the two germline ends.

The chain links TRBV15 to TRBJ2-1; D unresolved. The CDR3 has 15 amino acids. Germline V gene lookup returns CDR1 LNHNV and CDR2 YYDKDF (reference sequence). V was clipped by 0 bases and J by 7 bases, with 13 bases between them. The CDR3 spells CATSRDVSYENEQFF. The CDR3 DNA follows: TGTGCCACCAGCAGAGATGTGAGTTATGAAAATGAGCAGTTCTTC.

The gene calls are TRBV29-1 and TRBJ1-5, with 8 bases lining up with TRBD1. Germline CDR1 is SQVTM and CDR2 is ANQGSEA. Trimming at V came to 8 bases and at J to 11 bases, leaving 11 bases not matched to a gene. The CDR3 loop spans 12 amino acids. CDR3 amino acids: CSQGQALGSQHF. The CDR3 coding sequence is TGCAGCCAGGGACAGGCCCTTGGGTCCCAGCATTTT. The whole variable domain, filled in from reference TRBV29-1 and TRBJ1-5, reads SAVISQKPSRDICQRGTSLTIQCQVDSQVTMMFWYRQQPGQSLTLIATANQGSEATYESGFVIDKFPISRPNLTFSTLTVSNMSPEDSSIYLCSQGQALGSQHFGDGTRLSIL.

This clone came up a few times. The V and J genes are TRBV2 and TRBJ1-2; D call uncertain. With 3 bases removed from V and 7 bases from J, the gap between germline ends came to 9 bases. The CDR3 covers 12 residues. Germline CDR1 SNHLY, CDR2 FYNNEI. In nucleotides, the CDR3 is TGTGCCAGCAGTGAGGCCACGGGTGGCTACACCTTC. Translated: CASSEATGGYTF.

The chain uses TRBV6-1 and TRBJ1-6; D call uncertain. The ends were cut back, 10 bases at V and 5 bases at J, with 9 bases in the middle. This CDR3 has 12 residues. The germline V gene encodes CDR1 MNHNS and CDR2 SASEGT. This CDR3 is CATQFNNSPLHF. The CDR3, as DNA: TGTGCCACCCAATTCAATAATTCACCCCTCCACTTT.

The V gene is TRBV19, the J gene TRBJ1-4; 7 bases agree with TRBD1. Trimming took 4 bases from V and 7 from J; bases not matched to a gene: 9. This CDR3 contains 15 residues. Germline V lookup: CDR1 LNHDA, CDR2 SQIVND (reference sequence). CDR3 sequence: CASSTSKGAGEKLFF. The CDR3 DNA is TGTGCCAGTAGTACGTCCAAGGGGGCAGGTGAAAAACTGTTTTTT.

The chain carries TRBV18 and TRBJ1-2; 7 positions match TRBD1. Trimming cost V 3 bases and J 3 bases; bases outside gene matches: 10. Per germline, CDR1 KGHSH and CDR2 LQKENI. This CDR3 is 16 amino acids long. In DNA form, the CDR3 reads TGTGCCAGCTCACCGAGGGGACAGTTAGTTTACTATGGCTACACCTTC. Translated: CASSPRGQLVYYGYTF.

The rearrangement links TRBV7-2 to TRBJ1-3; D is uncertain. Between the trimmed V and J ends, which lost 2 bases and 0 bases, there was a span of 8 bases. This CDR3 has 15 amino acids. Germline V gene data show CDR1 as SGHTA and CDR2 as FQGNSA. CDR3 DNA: TGTGCCAGCAGCTTAAATGAGGGCTCTGGAAACACCATATATTTT. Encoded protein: CASSLNEGSGNTIYF.

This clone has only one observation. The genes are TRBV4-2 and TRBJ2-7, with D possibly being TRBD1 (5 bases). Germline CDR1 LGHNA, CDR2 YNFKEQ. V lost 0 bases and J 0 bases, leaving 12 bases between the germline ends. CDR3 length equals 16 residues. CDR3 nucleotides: TGTGCCAGCAGCCAAGATGAGACAGAGAGCTCCTACGAGCAGTACTTC. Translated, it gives CASSQDETESSYEQYF.

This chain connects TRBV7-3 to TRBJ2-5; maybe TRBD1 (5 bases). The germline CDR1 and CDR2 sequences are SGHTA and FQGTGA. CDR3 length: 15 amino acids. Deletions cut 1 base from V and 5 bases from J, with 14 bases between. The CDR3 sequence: CASSLNPPPGETQYF. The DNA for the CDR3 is TGTGCCAGCAGCTTAAACCCACCGCCAGGGGAGACCCAGTACTTC.